These 6 T cell receptor beta chains came from one sample sequenced in a study of T cell responses to AZD1222 COVID-19 vaccine. Sequenced by immunoSEQ multiplex PCR; TCRdb stores in-frame clones only, minus some. The profile shows around 110,000 clones, roughly 87% of them singletons. Sequenced material: peripheral blood, taken on day 0 of AZD1222 vaccination. Receptors originate from an adult in good health.

This chain uses TRBV12-3 or TRBV12-4 with TRBJ1-6; unclear D gene. The CDR3 is 13 residues long. V lost 6 bases and J lost 7, with 10 bases in between. CDR3 bases: TGTGCCAGCAGCCCGACCGTCAATTCACCCCTCCACTTT. It codes for CASSPTVNSPLHF.

V usage is TRBV5-8 and J usage is TRBJ1-2; 8 nucleotides line up with TRBD1. Germline CDR1 reads SGHTS; CDR2 reads YDEGEE. Trimming removed 0 bases from V and 5 bases from J; junction bases left unmatched: 6. This CDR3 has 15 amino acids. In DNA form, the CDR3 reads TGTGCCAGCAGCTTGGGGACAGGGATCTCATATGGCTACACCTTC. Translation: CASSLGTGISYGYTF.

The chain has TRBV16 and TRBJ2-2; D unresolved. Trimming shortened V by 0 bases and J by 6 bases, and 8 bases separated the two germline ends. CDR1 and CDR2 (germline): KGHSY, FQNENV. The CDR3 contains 14 residues. The CDR3 loop reads CASSQSSLAGELFF. The CDR3 DNA reads as TGTGCCAGCAGCCAATCTTCCCTAGCCGGGGAGCTGTTTTTT.

This sequence joins TRBV3-1 (or the pseudogene TRBV3-2) and TRBJ1-1; TRBD1 agrees at 7 bases. After removal of 3 bases from V and 5 bases from J, the junction contained 6 bases not matched to a gene. The CDR3 runs to 14 residues. Per germline, CDR1 LGHDT and CDR2 YNNKEL (reference sequence). The CDR3 reads CASSQQGGKTEAFF. The CDR3 DNA reads TGTGCCAGCAGCCAGCAGGGGGGGAAGACTGAAGCTTTCTTT.

The genes are TRBV6-5 and TRBJ2-1; D might be TRBD1 or TRBD2, each matching 5 bases. CDR1 and CDR2 (germline): MNHEY, SVGAGI. Between the trimmed V and J ends, which lost 7 bases and 3 bases, there was a span of 13 bases. The CDR3 totals 14 residues. CDR3 loop: CASMLGTNYNEQFF. DNA for the CDR3: TGTGCCAGCATGTTGGGGACGAACTACAATGAGCAGTTCTTC.

This chain connects TRBV18 to TRBJ2-6; no clear D gene. Per germline, CDR1 KGHSH and CDR2 LQKENI. V lost 3 bases and J lost 3, with 3 bases in between. The CDR3 is made up of 13 amino acids. CDR3 amino acids: CASSPGGANVLTF. Here the CDR3 DNA reads TGTGCCAGCTCACCTGGTGGGGCCAACGTCCTGACTTTC.